These 16 T cell receptor beta chains share one sample of origin, sequenced in a study of tumor-infiltrating lymphocytes in primary liver carcinoma. Unsorted bulk tissue (roughly 17-33 mg) underwent RNA and DNA co-extraction. Total RNA amounting to 450 to 500 ng was the source from which TCR beta cDNA was made with a constant-region primer. TCR beta libraries came from three nested multiplex PCR rounds using slightly modified ARM-PCR. A C-beta reverse primer and TRBV1-TRBV30 forward primers served in each of the first two PCR rounds, at approximately 10 cycles apiece. TCRdb re-derived calls from the multiplex PCR reads in MiXCR, one entry per CDR3 protein. The sample has tens of thousands of distinct CDR3 sequences, roughly two thirds seen once. Sequencing was performed on liver tumor tissue from sampling region 4. The sample's subset: tumor region T4, right-lateral pole. These receptors were collected from a woman aged 60-70 years with primary liver carcinoma and hepatitis B virus infection.

Turning to this clonotype: This may be a read error: a much more frequent sequence differs by one nucleotide. The rearrangement links TRBV5-1 to TRBJ2-1, with 10 bases that match TRBD1. The CDR3 loop spans 15 amino acids. Per germline, CDR1 SGHRS and CDR2 YFSETQ. CDR3 residues: CTSSSGQGMSNEQFF. The DNA for the CDR3 is TGCACCAGCAGCTCGGGACAGGGGATGTCCAATGAGCAGTTCTTC.

This rearrangement joins TRBV4-2 to TRBJ2-7; the D is unclear. Looked up from germline, CDR1 is LGHNA and CDR2 is YNFKEQ. The V gene lost 0 bases and the J gene lost 5 bases, with 14 bases spanning the gap. The CDR3 extends over 15 amino acids. The chain's CDR3 is CASSQELETSHEQYF. CDR3 nucleotides: TGTGCCAGCAGCCAAGAATTGGAGACATCACACGAGCAGTACTTC.

The genes are TRBV6-5 and TRBJ1-1, with D unclear. CDR3 size: 16 residues. Germline V CDR1 and CDR2: MNHEY, SVGAGI. Trimming left V 5 bases short and J 5 bases short, with 21 bases between. The CDR3 DNA follows: TGTGCCAGCAGTAGTGTACGGGCCCTGGGTTGGACTGAAGCTTTCTTT. Its protein is CASSSVRALGWTEAFF.

With regard to this clonotype: An end of the junction does not agree with germline; a read error may underlie this. The chain's CDR3 is CAGSSGTEYGYTF. The DNA of the CDR3 is TGTGCCGGCAGCTCCGGGACGGAATATGGATACACCTTC. V is TRBV11-2 and J is TRBJ1-2; possible D gene TRBD1, 5 bases. Germline-derived CDR1 and CDR2 are SGHAT and FQNNGV. This CDR3 has 13 amino acids.

With regard to this clonotype: This may be a read error, as it is one base from a much larger clone. Likely a read error: the CDR3 ends without its conserved phenylalanine or tryptophan. J is TRBJ2-3 and V is TRBV18; tentatively, D is TRBD1 (5 bases). The CDR3 is made up of 13 amino acids. V shed 8 bases and J shed 5 bases, with 14 bases lying between them. CDR1 and CDR2 from the germline V gene are KGHSH and LQKENI. The CDR3 loop is CASEQVREDTQYS. CDR3 sequence (DNA): TGTGCCAGCGAACAGGTTCGTGAAGATACGCAGTATTCT.

This clonotype was seen only once. A junction boundary mismatches the germline segment, possibly from a read error. The chain combines TRBV4-1 with TRBJ2-1, with 10 bases fitting TRBD2. CDR1 and CDR2 (germline): MGHRA, YSYEKL. The CDR3 spans 16 residues. CDR3 loop: CASSPKAGGFFNKQFF. For the CDR3, the DNA is TGCGCCAGCAGCCCGAAAGCGGGAGGGTTTTTCAATAAGCAGTTTTTC.

This clonotype has more than one count but fewer than ten. V usage is TRBV19 and J usage is TRBJ2-3, with 12 bases that match TRBD2. This CDR3 contains 16 residues. Unmatched junction bases numbered 5, after V lost 3 bases and J lost 4 bases. Germline loops: CDR1 LNHDA, CDR2 SQIVND (reference sequence). CDR3 residues: CASSIPTSGRSDTQYF. The CDR3 nucleotides read TGTGCCAGTAGTATCCCGACTAGCGGGAGATCAGATACGCAGTATTTT.

This chain links TRBV14 with TRBJ1-5; D remains unclear. V was cut by 2 bases and J by 8 bases, with 13 bases left in between. The V gene's germline CDR1 is SGHDN and CDR2 FVKESK. The CDR3 extends over 14 amino acids. CDR3 DNA: TGTGCCAGCAGCCAAAGTGGTTTGAATAAGCCCCAGCATTTT. It codes for CASSQSGLNKPQHF.

As regards this clonotype: Here the CDR3 omits its conserved ending phenylalanine or tryptophan, so a read error is the likely source. This chain connects TRBV20-1 to TRBJ2-5; a possible D gene is TRBD2 (6 bases). There are 14 residues in the CDR3. From germline, CDR1 is DFQATT and CDR2 SNEGSKA (reference sequence). Deletions cut 8 bases from V and 2 bases from J, with 18 bases between. CDR3 in DNA: TGCAGTACCCGAGTGGGGACTTTACAAGAGACCCAGTACATC. Translating it yields CSTRVGTLQETQYI.

A single count supports this clonotype. A junction boundary mismatches the germline segment, possibly from a read error. The J gene is TRBJ1-1, the V gene TRBV12-3 or TRBV12-4; D is unclear. This CDR3 contains 12 residues. The CDR3 bases are TGTGCCTGCAGGCCGGCAAACACTGAAGCCGTCTTT. Its protein product is CACRPANTEAVF.

This clonotype was recorded only once. The junction departs from germline at one end; a sequencing error may be responsible. The V call is TRBV12-3 or TRBV12-4, the J call TRBJ2-5, with a weak D call TRBD1 (6 bases). CDR3 size: 14 residues. The CDR3 is CAGSPRIGRGTQYF. In DNA, the CDR3 is TGTGCCGGCAGTCCCCGGATAGGCAGGGGAACCCAGTACTTC.

Remarks on this clonotype: The germline gene is not matched at one end of the junction; a read error may be the cause. The rearrangement joins TRBV11-3 to TRBJ2-5; 7 bases map to TRBD1. Germline V gene sequence: CDR1 SGHNT, CDR2 YENEEA. This CDR3 has 16 amino acids. The CDR3 region has the DNA TGTGCCAACAGCCTAGATGGAACAGGGGTAATGGAGACCCAGTACTTC. Its protein product is CANSLDGTGVMETQYF.

With regard to this clonotype: One end of the junction does not line up with germline, which may come from a read error. The chain has TRBV12-3 or TRBV12-4 and TRBJ2-6, with TRBD1 matching over 10 bases. The CDR3 totals 17 residues. The CDR3 loop is CASSPGQGISGANVMTF. CDR3 nucleotide sequence: TGTGCCAGCAGTCCGGGACAGGGGATCTCTGGGGCCAACGTCATGACCTTC.

The V gene is TRBV29-1, the J gene TRBJ2-4; perhaps TRBD1 as D (6 bases). In germline, CDR1 is SQVTM, CDR2 ANQGSEA. Trimming removed 5 bases at V and 5 bases at J, with 16 bases between. The length of the CDR3 is 14 residues. The DNA of the CDR3 is TGCAGCGTTTGTCAGGGGCGAAGTGAAAACATTCAGTACTTC. Protein: CSVCQGRSENIQYF.

This clonotype was counted once. The germline gene is not matched at one end of the junction; a read error may be the cause. V is TRBV11-3 and J is TRBJ2-3; D remains unclear. Germline CDR1 SGHNT, CDR2 YENEEA. CDR3 length equals 15 residues. CDR3 sequence (DNA): TGTGTCAGCAGCTTAAATCGACATACTACAGACACGCAGTATTTT. It encodes CVSSLNRHTTDTQYF.

As concerns this clonotype: This clone may be a read error of a much larger clone one base away. The chain uses TRBV24-1 and TRBJ2-1, with 12 bases aligning to TRBD2. CDR3 length equals 17 residues. The germline V gene has CDR1 KGHDR and CDR2 SFDVKD. CDR3 sequence: CATSDSSGRASYNEQSF. CDR3 sequence (DNA): TGTGCCACCAGTGATTCTAGCGGGAGGGCTTCCTACAATGAGCAGTCCTTC.